This TCR beta chain was identified in a study of CD8+ T cells in alopecia areata. Looking at the study overall: Female roughly 7-11-week-old C3H/HeJ recipients received skin from roughly 6-12-month-old C3H/HeJ graft donors with spontaneous alopecia. Study-level points and caveats: Scalp samples also yield sequences of resident alphabeta T cells from normal skin. Lesional scalp exceeded normal scalp in clonality, especially in alopecia totalis/universalis. TCR sharing across patients was less clear than in mice, possibly HLA-related.

Germline CDR1 is NSHNY and CDR2 is SYGAGN. This CDR3 spans 14 amino acids. Sequencing used cDNA as its template, made by extracting RNA and reverse transcribing it. Some clones are missing from TCRdb's copy, which holds only in-frame ones; the method was immunoSEQ multiplex PCR. This sample carries 200,000 to 300,000 clones, none of them present only once. As regards this clone: Its antigen is not identified. Mouse gene names and germline throughout. The sequenced fragment ends 4 residues before the CDR3 boundary, so the rest is inferred from the germline J gene. This same CDR3 is encoded by further DNA sequences in the sample.

Sorting used CD4, CD8alpha, NKG2D, NKG2ACE and other markers on pooled cutaneous lymph node cells. This chain joins TRBV13-1 and TRBJ2-7; 9 bases are shared with TRBD2. Sequences were obtained from CD4+ T cells sorted from a lymph node. The sequence was obtained from a C3H/HeJ mouse with alopecia areata. This strain has MHC haplotype H2-k. CDR3 region: CASSEGWGGYEQYF. The sequenced CDR3 bases are TGTGCCAGCAGTGAGGGCTGGGGGGGGTAT.